This TCR beta chain was observed in a study of Ad26.COV2.S vaccination and SARS-CoV-2 variants. Study-wide context: Ad26.COV2.S, an intramuscular injection, was given once or twice 56 days apart.

The V gene's germline CDR1 is MNHEY and CDR2 SVGAGI. This CDR3 comprises 15 residues. V dropped 6 bases and J dropped 1 base, with 15 bases sitting between them. Sequencing was performed with immunoSEQ multiplex PCR; in TCRdb, only in-frame clones are kept and a portion is missing. The sample contains 300,000 to 350,000 clones, about 86% of which appear only once. Treatment meaning: over 15 received Ad26.COV2.S at low or high dose, single or two shots; several received placebo; per-sample allocation not given. Day 63 following the first vaccine or placebo injection was when the samples were taken. The material was peripheral blood, obtained in a trial of Ad26.COV2.S vaccine versus placebo. This receptor was identified in a person aged 18 to 65 who received the Ad26.COV2.S COVID-19 vaccine or a placebo. The gene calls are TRBV6-5 and TRBJ1-1; tentative D call: TRBD1 (6 bases). CDR3 sequence (DNA): TGTGCCAGCAGCCATAAACAGGGCGGGAACACTGAAGCTTTCTTT. Amino acid sequence: CASSHKQGGNTEAFF.